This TCR beta chain was captured by sequencing in a study of Graves' ophthalmopathy and Graves' hyperthyroidism. Study outcomes and limitations: Ophthalmopathy progression cases were predicted by the model with approximately 66% sensitivity and 72% to 80% specificity.

The TCR beta CDR3 regions underwent amplification from RNA transcripts. The first-round RT-PCR employed HTBI primers together with the Qiagen OneStep RT-PCR kit. A multiplex PCR was then performed as the second round. A single record per CDR3 protein comes from TCRdb applying MiXCR to the multiplex PCR reads. Of 660,000 or so distinct CDR3 sequences listed, about 41% are singletons. Of note for this clonotype: Its target is unknown.

This CDR3 has 14 amino acids. V dropped 7 bases and J dropped 1 base, with 13 bases sitting between them. The germline V gene encodes CDR1 MNHEY and CDR2 SVGAGI. The source is an adult man with Graves' ophthalmopathy. Sequencing used peripheral blood. The chain links TRBV6-5 to TRBJ1-1; D possibly corresponds to TRBD1 (6 bases). The CDR3 loop is CASTITGTNTEAFF. The CDR3 nucleotides read TGTGCCAGCACTATAACAGGGACGAACACTGAAGCTTTCTTT.